Below are 2 T cell receptor beta chains sequenced from a single sample in a study of PD-1 blockade in classical Hodgkin lymphoma. Libraries were prepared by immunoSEQ multiplex PCR; TCRdb keeps only in-frame clonotypes and omits some of them. The sample carries 25,000 or so clones, roughly 80% recorded once. There was relapse after autologous stem cell transplantation in every patient, and there was variation in brentuximab vedotin exposure. Out of thawed PBMCs, magnetic negative selection purified CD4+ T cells. The starting material was CD4+ T cells from blood, obtained at baseline. All receptors derive from a human donor with classical Hodgkin lymphoma.

The rearrangement links TRBV30 to TRBJ2-3, with D hard to call. Trimming cost V 2 bases and J 0 bases, with 0 bases left between them. This CDR3 spans 11 amino acids. The germline CDR1 and CDR2 sequences are GTSNPN and SVGIG (reference sequence). The CDR3 DNA follows: TGTGCCTGGAGTAGCACAGATACGCAGTATTTT. Amino acids: CAWSSTDTQYF.

The rearrangement joins TRBV5-6 to TRBJ2-5, with 10 positions matching TRBD1. Trimming at V came to 4 bases and at J to 4 bases, leaving 7 bases not matched to a gene. The CDR3 has 15 residues. Germline V gene data show CDR1 as SGHDT and CDR2 as YYEEEE. CDR3 loop: CASSPGTGEGETQYF. The DNA of the CDR3 is TGTGCCAGCAGCCCCGGGACAGGGGAGGGAGAGACCCAGTACTTC.